This TCR beta chain was recovered during a study of cytomegalovirus exposure and HLA in healthy donors. Study background: The use of the same platform for the 130 or so validation repertoires and the 666 first-cohort repertoires was reported by a later analysis. Findings and caveats of the study: The study found most TCR sequences rare, yet found some public TCRs in many donors.

Germline V gives CDR1 MGHRA, CDR2 YSYEKL. The V end was cut by 2 bases, the J end by 7 bases, with 6 bases between. This CDR3 region has 12 residues. Clones were sequenced by immunoSEQ multiplex PCR, and TCRdb holds only the in-frame ones, with some missing. Of over 200,000 clones in the sample, around four fifths were seen once. This clone has a single count. Its matching antigen is unknown. This chain joins TRBV4-1 and TRBJ2-1; D gene unclear. Sample: PBMCs. This TCR was sampled from a woman aged 18-35 years in good health and CMV-seronegative. The CDR3 DNA follows: TGCGCCAGCAGCCAACCCCCGAATGAGCAGTTCTTC. Protein product: CASSQPPNEQFF.